The 5 T cell receptor beta chains reported below all come from one sample, sequenced in a study of persistence of HIV-infected CD4 T cells (dated by TCRdb to the early 2020s). This specimen's treatment or condition label, per the study, means: suppressive antiretroviral therapy. A pool of overlapping HIV-1 Gag 15-mer peptides was used at 0.9 to 1 ug per peptide per mL for cell stimulation. Nonresponding CD40L-negative CD69-negative CD45RO-high memory CD4+ T cells were sorted as memory populations depleted of antigen-responding cells. The immunoSEQ hsTCRB assay version 4 in survey mode was used to sequence TCRbeta repertoires from genomic DNA. The clones in this table, taken by TCRdb from immuneACCESS, are in-frame only. Not every clone is retained; where verified, under half of the shortfall comes from an unresolved V gene, and the cause of the rest is unknown. The sample records tens of thousands of clones, roughly 77% of which are singletons. The leading ten clones occupy over 1.5% of the sample.

Antigens of these TCRs are unknown. The sample in question was CD4+ T cells sorted from PBMCs after approximately 19-hour stimulation, obtained from a patient who received antiretroviral therapy. Interpreted using the paper, the cell subset or site label stands for: CD40L-CD69- CD45RO-high memory CD4 T cells not responding to Gag peptides. Source of these receptors: an adult man with HIV who was CMV-seropositive.

The chain combines TRBV7-6 with TRBJ1-1, with 7 bases matching TRBD1. V lost 6 bases and J lost 1; bases outside the gene matches: 5. Germline V gene sequence: CDR1 SGHVS, CDR2 FNYEAQ. The CDR3 has 14 amino acids. The CDR3 spells CASRRQGTNTEAFF. CDR3 bases: TGTGCCAGCAGGCGACAGGGCACGAACACTGAAGCTTTCTTT. Looking up the rest from reference TRBV7-6 and TRBJ1-1 gives the full variable domain: GAGVSQSPRYKVTKRGQDVALRCDPISGHVSLYWYRQALGQGPEFLTYFNYEAQQDKSGLPNDRFSAERPEGSISTLTIQRTEQRDSAMYRCASRRQGTNTEAFFGQGTRLTVV.

In its sample, this clone was seen once. The chain joins TRBV7-9 to TRBJ1-4, with D tentatively TRBD1 (5 bases). The CDR3 sequence is 15 residues long. Germline V lookup: CDR1 SEHNR, CDR2 FQNEAQ (reference sequence). Trimming stripped 3 bases from V and 8 bases from J, with 16 bases between. Here the CDR3 reads CASSLGTPGREKLFF. The CDR3 DNA sequence: TGTGCCAGCAGCTTGGGGACTCCCGGACGAGAAAAACTGTTTTTT.

V and J are TRBV7-3 and TRBJ2-1; a possible D gene is TRBD2 (5 bases). In germline, CDR1 is SGHTA, CDR2 FQGTGA. The V end was cut by 3 bases, the J end by 8 bases, with 11 bases between. The CDR3 has 13 amino acids. The CDR3 DNA reads TGTGCCAGCAGCTTCGGAGCGGAGTATGAGCAGTTCTTC. Its protein product is CASSFGAEYEQFF.

The chain joins TRBV7-2 to TRBJ1-1; D is undetermined. V was clipped by 6 bases and J by 7 bases, with 15 bases between them. This CDR3 contains 13 residues. Germline CDR1 reads SGHTA; CDR2 reads FQGNSA. The CDR3 spells CASSTRRAHEAFF. CDR3 nucleotide sequence: TGTGCCAGCAGTACTAGACGGGCACATGAAGCTTTCTTT.

The V and J genes are TRBV19 and TRBJ1-5, with D maybe TRBD1 (6 bases). The CDR3 has 15 residues. Germline CDR1 is LNHDA and CDR2 is SQIVND (reference sequence). Trimming shortened V by 10 bases and J by 3 bases, and 19 bases separated the two germline ends. CDR3: CATSPGASINQPQHF. The CDR3 DNA follows: TGTGCCACCTCGCCGGGGGCCTCAATCAATCAGCCCCAGCATTTT.